Below, 26 T cell receptor beta chains from the same sample are listed, as sequenced in a study of T-cell reconstitution after alpha-beta-depleted transplantation in children listed by TCRdb under 2016. Receptors were amplified or captured by PCR. The sample was run on an Illumina HiSeq 2500. Molecular barcoding was employed in the preparation of TCR libraries, with unique molecular identifiers being used to normalize TCRbeta repertoire quantification. TCRdb passed the public sequencing reads through fastp at Q25 and MiXCR, retaining productive beta sequences. Entries are consolidated by CDR3 protein sequence, retaining the most common genes and DNA. The table for this sample lists around 360,000 distinct CDR3 sequences; about a tenth of them were counted only once. 2.4% of the sample rests with the top ten. The sequenced sample was PBMCs from the stem cell graft donor, obtained from the stem cell graft. These receptors all stem from a human donor who donated a stem cell graft to a child with acute lymphoblastic leukemia.

The chain employs TRBV20-1 and TRBJ2-7, with TRBD2 matching 9 bases. Per the germline V gene, CDR1 is DFQATT and CDR2 is SNEGSKA (reference sequence). V lost 5 bases to trimming and J lost 2 bases; unmatched junction nucleotides: 13. The CDR3 runs to 16 residues. CDR3 region: CSARPLGREGPYEQYF. CDR3 DNA: TGCAGTGCTCGTCCTTTGGGGCGGGAGGGCCCCTACGAGCAGTACTTC.

This clonotype was recorded a few times. The rearrangement uses TRBV7-6 and TRBJ1-1; D remains ambiguous. V was cut by 1 base and J by 0 bases, with 12 bases left in between. The V gene's germline CDR1 is SGHVS and CDR2 FNYEAQ. This CDR3 contains 16 residues. The CDR3 nucleotides are TGTGCCAGCAGCTTAGGAGAGTCAGGAGTGAACACTGAAGCTTTCTTT. Amino acid sequence: CASSLGESGVNTEAFF.

The V gene is TRBV20-1, the J gene TRBJ2-3; D uncertain. Germline values: CDR1 DFQATT, CDR2 SNEGSKA (reference sequence). V lost 1 base, J lost 2 bases, and 16 bases lay in between. The CDR3 contains 16 residues. This CDR3 reads CSARAGFTGDTDTQYF. As DNA, the CDR3 is TGCAGTGCTAGAGCCGGGTTTACGGGTGACACAGATACGCAGTATTTT.

Turning to this clonotype: This likely comes from a read error, as the CDR3 has no conserved phenylalanine or tryptophan at its end. The chain couples TRBV7-2 to TRBJ2-7; D gene uncertain. The CDR3 is made up of 14 amino acids. Germline assignment: CDR1 SGHTA and CDR2 FQGNSA. Trimming shortened V by 5 bases and J by 2 bases, and 13 bases separated the two germline ends. CDR3 loop: CASSLLKGTYEQYS. In DNA form, the CDR3 reads TGTGCCAGCAGCCTGTTAAAGGGTACCTACGAGCAGTACTCC.

V usage is TRBV20-1 and J usage is TRBJ1-4; 7 positions agree with TRBD1. The V segment lost 2 bases and the J segment 2 bases; nucleotides outside the gene matches: 2. The CDR3 is made up of 14 amino acids. Per the germline V gene, CDR1 is DFQATT and CDR2 is SNEGSKA (reference sequence). The CDR3 DNA is TGCAGTGCTAGACAGGGGGGGACTAATGAAAAACTGTTTTTT. This gives the protein CSARQGGTNEKLFF.

V and J are TRBV2 and TRBJ2-7; 14 bases fit TRBD2. V lost 8 bases, J lost 4 bases, and 10 bases stayed unmatched. Per germline, CDR1 SNHLY and CDR2 FYNNEI. The CDR3 runs 16 residues. The DNA for the CDR3 is TGTGCCAGCGATACTCCGGGACTAGCGGGAGTGTACGAGCAGTACTTC. Its protein product is CASDTPGLAGVYEQYF.

This clonotype was recorded many times. The chain employs TRBV29-1 and TRBJ2-1; 11 bases match TRBD1. Germline CDR1 and CDR2: SQVTM and ANQGSEA. With V trimmed by 6 bases and J by 9 bases, 7 bases remained unmatched. The length of the CDR3 is 13 residues. This CDR3 is CSVRDRGTGEQFF. CDR3 in DNA: TGCAGCGTCCGGGACAGGGGGACGGGTGAGCAGTTCTTC.

This chain uses TRBV30 with TRBJ1-2; 9 bases line up with TRBD1. This CDR3 comprises 14 residues. The V gene end was trimmed by 5 bases and the J gene end by 4 bases; junction bases not matched to a gene: 8. The germline V gene has CDR1 GTSNPN and CDR2 SVGIG (reference sequence). The CDR3 DNA follows: TGTGCCTGGGATTGGGACAGGGCGGGCTATGGCTACACCTTC. This encodes CAWDWDRAGYGYTF.

This clonotype has ten or more counts. The rearrangement uses TRBV20-1 and TRBJ2-1; 7 bases are shared with TRBD2. The CDR3 runs to 15 residues. Germline CDR1 and CDR2: DFQATT and SNEGSKA (reference sequence). Germline trimming cut 3 bases from V and 0 bases from J; bases unmatched to any gene: 5. As DNA, the CDR3 is TGCAGTGCTAGCCGACGGACTAGCTCCTACAATGAGCAGTTCTTC. It translates to CSASRRTSSYNEQFF.

There are many counts of this clonotype. The V and J genes are TRBV5-1 and TRBJ2-5; the D gene is possibly TRBD2 (5 bases). Germline CDR1 and CDR2: SGHRS and YFSETQ. This CDR3 region has 15 residues. The V end was cut by 1 base, the J end by 1 base, with 11 bases between. CDR3 DNA: TGCGCCAGCAGCTTGTTCGTAGCGATCCAAGAGACCCAGTACTTC. Amino acids: CASSLFVAIQETQYF.

The rearrangement joins TRBV12-3 or TRBV12-4 to TRBJ2-3; D may be TRBD2 (5 bases). Trimming cost V 4 bases and J 5 bases, with 16 bases left between them. The CDR3 extends over 15 amino acids. The DNA for the CDR3 is TGTGCCAGCAGTTCCCAGACTAATAACCGAGATACGCAGTATTTT. Protein product: CASSSQTNNRDTQYF.

CDR3 coding DNA: TGCGCCAGCAGCTACGATGCCGGGGAGCTGTTTTTT. This encodes CASSYDAGELFF. V is TRBV5-1 and J is TRBJ2-2, with D uncertain. Trimming took 3 bases from V and 6 from J, leaving 6 bases between them. CDR3 length: 12 residues. CDR1 and CDR2 (germline): SGHRS, YFSETQ.

This clonotype was seen many times. In nucleotides, the CDR3 is TGCGCCAGCAGGCCTATCGGAAGCTCTGGGGCCAACGTCCTGACTTTC. Its translation is CASRPIGSSGANVLTF. This sequence joins TRBV4-1 and TRBJ2-6, with D unclear. V gave up 6 bases and J gave up 0 bases, with 12 bases separating them. This CDR3 has 16 amino acids. Germline CDR1 MGHRA, CDR2 YSYEKL.

The chain carries TRBV20-1 and TRBJ2-5; 13 bases are shared with TRBD2. The germline gives CDR1 DFQATT, CDR2 SNEGSKA (reference sequence). The J segment lost 4 bases and the V segment lost 5 bases, leaving 7 bases of the junction unmatched. The length of the CDR3 is 15 residues. The CDR3 bases are TGCAGTGCTCTAGGACTAGCGGGAGTAGGAGAGACCCAGTACTTC. It codes for CSALGLAGVGETQYF.

This clonotype has just a few counts. The chain employs TRBV29-1 and TRBJ2-5; D perhaps matches TRBD2 (7 bases). There are 17 residues in the CDR3. Germline V lookup: CDR1 SQVTM, CDR2 ANQGSEA. Trimming removed 3 bases at V and 1 base at J, with 21 bases between. The chain's CDR3 is CSVESPLRGGPQETQYF. DNA for the CDR3: TGCAGCGTTGAGTCCCCCCTCAGGGGAGGGCCCCAAGAGACCCAGTACTTC.

Many counts were recorded for this clonotype. J is TRBJ1-5 and V is TRBV28; TRBD1 matches at 7 bases. Germline V CDR1 and CDR2: MDHEN, SYDVKM. The CDR3 has 15 amino acids. Trimming at V came to 5 bases and at J to 2 bases, leaving 6 bases not matched to a gene. As DNA, the CDR3 is TGTGCCAGCAGTCCCTCGACAGGGCGCAATCAGCCCCAGCATTTT. Protein product: CASSPSTGRNQPQHF.

This clonotype was observed a few times. CDR3 protein: CASRESGRSYEQYF. In nucleotides, the CDR3 is TGTGCCAGCAGGGAAAGCGGGAGATCTTACGAGCAGTACTTC. This chain uses TRBV25-1 with TRBJ2-7; TRBD2 matches at 8 bases. This CDR3 is 14 amino acids long. The V and J ends lost 6 bases and 4 bases, in that order; junction bases with no gene match: 8. The germline gives CDR1 MGHDK, CDR2 SYGVNS.

The sample holds a few counts of this clonotype. This chain uses TRBV5-1 with TRBJ2-1; D gene uncertain. Germline assignment: CDR1 SGHRS and CDR2 YFSETQ. The CDR3 loop spans 14 amino acids. Trimming took 4 bases from V and 8 from J, leaving 16 bases between them. The CDR3 is CASSPGFLAHEQFF. The CDR3 DNA is TGCGCCAGCAGCCCCGGTTTCCTCGCCCATGAGCAGTTCTTC.

This clonotype has a count of ten or more. This sequence joins TRBV7-6 and TRBJ2-1, with 8 nucleotides matching TRBD2. The V gene end was trimmed by 1 base and the J gene end by 3 bases; junction bases not matched to a gene: 2. The CDR3 has 15 residues. Looked up from germline, CDR1 is SGHVS and CDR2 is FNYEAQ. This CDR3 is CASSLVLAGYNEQFF. For the CDR3, the DNA is TGTGCCAGCAGCTTAGTTCTAGCGGGCTACAATGAGCAGTTCTTC. The full variable domain, in which reference TRBV7-6 and TRBJ2-1 provide the parts outside the CDR3, is GAGVSQSPRYKVTKRGQDVALRCDPISGHVSLYWYRQALGQGPEFLTYFNYEAQQDKSGLPNDRFSAERPEGSISTLTIQRTEQRDSAMYRCASSLVLAGYNEQFFGPGTRLTVL.

This clonotype was observed a handful of times. The V gene is TRBV28, the J gene TRBJ2-2; no firm D call. CDR1 and CDR2 from the germline V gene are MDHEN and SYDVKM. Trimming left V 3 bases short and J 6 bases short, with 14 bases between. CDR3 size: 15 residues. The CDR3 sequence: CASSLGGMRAGELFF. The DNA for the CDR3 is TGTGCCAGCAGTTTGGGTGGTATGCGTGCCGGGGAGCTGTTTTTT. Drawing the rest from reference TRBV28 and TRBJ2-2, the complete variable domain is DVKVTQSSRYLVKRTGEKVFLECVQDMDHENMFWYRQDPGLGLRLIYFSYDVKMKEKGDIPEGYSVSREKKERFSLILESASTNQTSMYLCASSLGGMRAGELFFGEGSRLTVL.

V gene TRBV20-1 combines with J gene TRBJ2-5; 8 nucleotides line up with TRBD1. Germline trimming cut 0 bases from V and 5 bases from J; bases unmatched to any gene: 8. The CDR3 is 15 amino acids. CDR1 and CDR2 from the germline V gene are DFQATT and SNEGSKA (reference sequence). The CDR3 loop is CSARDRGRGRETQYF. DNA of the CDR3: TGCAGTGCTAGAGATCGGGGCAGGGGGCGGGAGACCCAGTACTTC.

This clonotype was counted ten times or more. This chain joins TRBV5-5 and TRBJ2-2; the D gene is possibly TRBD2 (5 bases). Trimming removed 3 bases from V and 7 bases from J, with 10 bases in between. The CDR3 has 13 residues. CDR1 and CDR2 (germline): SGHKS, YYEKEE (reference sequence). The DNA for the CDR3 is TGTGCCAGCAGCTCCTTGGGGAGCGGGGAGCTGTTTTTT. Translated, it gives CASSSLGSGELFF.

The rearrangement links TRBV5-1 to TRBJ1-2; 9 bases are a match to TRBD1. Per the germline V gene, CDR1 is SGHRS and CDR2 is YFSETQ. The CDR3 is 13 amino acids. The V gene end was trimmed by 4 bases and the J gene end by 5 bases; junction bases not matched to a gene: 3. The CDR3 DNA is TGCGCCAGCAGCCGGGACAGGGTGTATGGCTACACCTTC. Amino acid sequence: CASSRDRVYGYTF.

This clonotype was seen a handful of times. The gene calls are TRBV5-4 and TRBJ2-7, with 9 nucleotides matching TRBD2. This CDR3 comprises 19 residues. The germline gives CDR1 SGHNT, CDR2 YYREEE (reference sequence). V gave up 0 bases and J gave up 4 bases; unmatched junction bases: 17. The CDR3 is CASSLDGGRAWSPRYEQYF. As DNA, the CDR3 is TGTGCCAGCAGCTTGGATGGCGGGAGGGCGTGGAGTCCGCGGTACGAGCAGTACTTC. Full variable domain (remainder filled in from reference TRBV5-4 and TRBJ2-7): ETGVTQSPTHLIKTRGQQVTLRCSSQSGHNTVSWYQQALGQGPQFIFQYYREEENGRGNFPPRFSGLQFPNYSSELNVNALELDDSALYLCASSLDGGRAWSPRYEQYFGPGTRLTVT.

This clonotype has a count of ten or more. This chain connects TRBV10-3 to TRBJ2-3; D gene ambiguous. Between the trimmed V and J ends, which lost 0 bases and 2 bases, there was a span of 0 bases. The CDR3 extends over 12 amino acids. CDR1 is ENHRY and CDR2 is SYGVKD in the germline V gene. CDR3 nucleotides: TGTGCCATCAGTGAGTCCACAGATACGCAGTATTTT. It codes for CAISESTDTQYF.

Ten or more counts support this clonotype. The V and J genes are TRBV12-3 or TRBV12-4 and TRBJ1-1; possibly TRBD1 for D (5 bases). This CDR3 contains 13 residues. V lost 6 bases to trimming and J lost 1 base, with 9 bases between them. The CDR3 sequence is CASSNTGNTEAFF. DNA of the CDR3: TGTGCCAGCAGCAATACAGGGAACACTGAAGCTTTCTTT.